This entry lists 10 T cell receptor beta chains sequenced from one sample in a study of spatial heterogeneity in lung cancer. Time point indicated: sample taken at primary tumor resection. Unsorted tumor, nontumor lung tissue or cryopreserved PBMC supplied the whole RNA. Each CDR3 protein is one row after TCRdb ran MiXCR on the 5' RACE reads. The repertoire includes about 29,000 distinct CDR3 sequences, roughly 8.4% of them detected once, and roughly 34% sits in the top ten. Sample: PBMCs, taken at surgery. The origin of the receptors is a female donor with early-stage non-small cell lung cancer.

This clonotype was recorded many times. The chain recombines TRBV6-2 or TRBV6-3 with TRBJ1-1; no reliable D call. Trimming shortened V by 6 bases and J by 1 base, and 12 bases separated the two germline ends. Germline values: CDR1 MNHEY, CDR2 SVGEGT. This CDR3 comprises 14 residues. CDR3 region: CASRSILRNTEAFF. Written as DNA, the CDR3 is TGTGCCAGCAGGTCGATCTTGAGGAACACTGAAGCTTTCTTT.

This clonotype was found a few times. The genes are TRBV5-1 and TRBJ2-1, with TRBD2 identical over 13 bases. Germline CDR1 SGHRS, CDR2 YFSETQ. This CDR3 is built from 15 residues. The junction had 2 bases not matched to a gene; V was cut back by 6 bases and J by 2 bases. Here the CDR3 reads CASTGTSGAYNEQFF. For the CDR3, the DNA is TGCGCCAGCACCGGGACTAGCGGGGCCTACAATGAGCAGTTCTTC.

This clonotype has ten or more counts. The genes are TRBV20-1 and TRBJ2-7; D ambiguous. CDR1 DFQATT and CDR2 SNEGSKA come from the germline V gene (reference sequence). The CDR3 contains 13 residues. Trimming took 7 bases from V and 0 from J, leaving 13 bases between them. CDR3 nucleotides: TGCAGTGACCCTCACCCCGGCTCCTACGAGCAGTACGTC. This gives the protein CSDPHPGSYEQYV.

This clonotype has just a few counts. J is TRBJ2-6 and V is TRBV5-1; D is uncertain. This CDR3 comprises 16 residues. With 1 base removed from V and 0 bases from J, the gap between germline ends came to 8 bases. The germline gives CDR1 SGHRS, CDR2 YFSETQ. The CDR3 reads CASSLSLTSGANVLTF. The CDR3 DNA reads TGCGCCAGCAGCTTGTCCCTCACCTCTGGGGCCAACGTCCTGACTTTC.

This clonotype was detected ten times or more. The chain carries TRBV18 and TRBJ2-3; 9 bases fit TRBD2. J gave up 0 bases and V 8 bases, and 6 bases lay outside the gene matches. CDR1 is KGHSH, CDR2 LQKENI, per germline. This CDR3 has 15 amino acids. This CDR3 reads CASTTSGLSTDTQYF. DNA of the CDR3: TGTGCCAGCACCACTAGCGGGCTTAGCACAGATACGCAGTATTTT.

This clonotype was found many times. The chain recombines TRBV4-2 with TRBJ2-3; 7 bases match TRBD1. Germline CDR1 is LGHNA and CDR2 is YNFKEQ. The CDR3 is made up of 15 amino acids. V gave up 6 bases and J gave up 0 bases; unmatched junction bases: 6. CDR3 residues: CASRLTGKSTDTQYF. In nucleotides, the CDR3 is TGTGCCAGCAGATTGACAGGGAAAAGCACAGATACGCAGTATTTT.

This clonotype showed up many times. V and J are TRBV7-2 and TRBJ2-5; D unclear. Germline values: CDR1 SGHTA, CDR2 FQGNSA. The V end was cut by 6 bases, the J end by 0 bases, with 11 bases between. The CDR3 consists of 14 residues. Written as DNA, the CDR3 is TGTGCCAGCAGATCGACAATTTACCAAGAGACCCAGTACTTC. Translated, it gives CASRSTIYQETQYF.

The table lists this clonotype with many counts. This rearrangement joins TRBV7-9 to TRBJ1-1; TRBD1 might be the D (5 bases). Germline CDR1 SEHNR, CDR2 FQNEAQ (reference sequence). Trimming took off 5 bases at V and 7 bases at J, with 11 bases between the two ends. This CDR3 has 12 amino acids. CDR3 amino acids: CASSGQGLEAFF. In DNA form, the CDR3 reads TGTGCCAGCAGCGGGCAGGGTCTTGAAGCTTTCTTT.

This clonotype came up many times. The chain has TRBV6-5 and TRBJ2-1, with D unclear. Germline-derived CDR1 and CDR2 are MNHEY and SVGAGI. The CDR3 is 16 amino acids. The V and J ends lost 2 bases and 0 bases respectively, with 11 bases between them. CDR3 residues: CASSYQLGSSYNEQFF. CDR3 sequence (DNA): TGTGCCAGCAGTTACCAGCTCGGAAGCTCCTACAATGAGCAGTTCTTC.

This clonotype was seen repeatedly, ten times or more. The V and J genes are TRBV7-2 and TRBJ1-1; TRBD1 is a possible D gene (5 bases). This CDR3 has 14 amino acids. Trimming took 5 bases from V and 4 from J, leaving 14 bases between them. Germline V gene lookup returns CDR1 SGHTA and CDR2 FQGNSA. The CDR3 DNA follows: TGTGCCAGCAGCAACCGGGAGGGGCGCACTGAAGCTTTCTTT. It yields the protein CASSNREGRTEAFF.